This TCR beta chain was found in a study of blood T cell repertoires in COVID-19. Study-level information: PBMCs, B-cell-depleted T cells, or T cells provided the cDNA or gDNA that made up the material.

The repertoire was sequenced with immunoSEQ multiplex PCR; TCRdb's copy has only in-frame clones and lacks some. The table shows hundreds of thousands of clones, with 89% occurring only once. The CDR3 runs 13 residues. The junction had 9 bases not matched to a gene; V was cut back by 4 bases and J by 10 bases. The germline V gene has CDR1 SQVTM and CDR2 ANQGSEA. Those who participated ranged in age from roughly 18 to 90 years and resided in about two dozen US areas. Recovered status applied to Cohort 3 donors who had two consecutive negative PCRs. It also applied to those with clearance or with symptom resolution.

The specimen sequenced was PBMCs or T cells enriched from blood (not recorded which). The rearrangement links TRBV29-1 to TRBJ2-5; 10 bases line up with TRBD2. This receptor was obtained from a woman in her thirties or forties who had recovered from COVID-19. The CDR3 loop reads CSVGTSGPGRQYF. In DNA, the CDR3 is TGCAGCGTTGGGACTAGCGGCCCCGGGCGCCAGTACTTC.